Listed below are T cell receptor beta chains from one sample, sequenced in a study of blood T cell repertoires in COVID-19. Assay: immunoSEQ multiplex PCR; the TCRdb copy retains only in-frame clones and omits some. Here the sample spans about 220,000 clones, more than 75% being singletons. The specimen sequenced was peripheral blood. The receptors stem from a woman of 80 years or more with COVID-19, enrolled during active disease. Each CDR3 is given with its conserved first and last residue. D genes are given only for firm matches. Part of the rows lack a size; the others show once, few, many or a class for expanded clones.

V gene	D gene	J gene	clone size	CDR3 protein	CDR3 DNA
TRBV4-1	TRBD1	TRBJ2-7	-	CASSRPGQVYREQYF	TGCGCCAGCAGCCGTCCGGGACAGGTCTACAGGGAGCAGTACTTC
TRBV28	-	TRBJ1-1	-	CASSGRPPRAFF	TGTGCCAGCAGTGGTAGACCGCCTAGAGCTTTCTTT
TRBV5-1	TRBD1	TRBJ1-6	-	CASSLQGVYNSPLHF	TGCGCCAGCAGCTTGCAGGGGGTCTATAATTCACCCCTCCACTTT
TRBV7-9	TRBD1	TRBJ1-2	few	CASSLARTGGFTNYGYTF	TGTGCCAGCAGCTTAGCCAGGACAGGGGGTTTCACTAACTATGGCTACACCTTC
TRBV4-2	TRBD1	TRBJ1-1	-	CASSPRPGQQSRAFF	TGTGCCAGCAGCCCCCGTCCGGGACAGCAATCAAGAGCTTTCTTT
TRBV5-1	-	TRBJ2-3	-	CASSLVAGTHTQYF	TGCGCCAGCAGCTTGGTGGCAGGGACACATACGCAGTATTTT
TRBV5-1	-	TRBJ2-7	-	CAPINGQYF	TGCGCCCCCATCAACGGGCAGTACTTC
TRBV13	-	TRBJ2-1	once	CASSLVSPNNEQFF	TGTGCCAGCAGTTTAGTATCACCTAACAATGAGCAGTTCTTC
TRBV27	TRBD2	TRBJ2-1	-	CASSLLGGRHNEQFF	TGTGCCAGCAGTTTACTGGGCGGGAGGCACAATGAGCAGTTCTTC
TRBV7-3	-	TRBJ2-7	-	CASRQRGDTYEQYF	TGTGCCAGCAGACAAAGAGGGGACACCTACGAGCAGTACTTC
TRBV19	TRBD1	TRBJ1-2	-	CASSIEDRGTGYTF	TGTGCCAGTAGTATAGAGGACAGGGGGACTGGCTACACCTTC
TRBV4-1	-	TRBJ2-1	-	CASSQARASNEQFF	TGCGCCAGCAGCCAAGCTAGAGCGAGCAATGAGCAGTTCTTC
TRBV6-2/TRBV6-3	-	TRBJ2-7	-	CASSYPSEQYF	TGTGCCAGCAGTTACCCCTCCGAGCAGTACTTC
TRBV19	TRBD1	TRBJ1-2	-	CASSQGQGRGYTF	TGTGCCAGTAGCCAAGGACAGGGGAGGGGCTACACCTTC
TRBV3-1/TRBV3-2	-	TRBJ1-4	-	CASSPRTNSATNEKLFF	TGTGCCAGCAGCCCCCGGACTAACAGTGCAACTAATGAAAAACTGTTTTTT
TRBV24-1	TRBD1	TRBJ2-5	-	CATSARRAGTGQETQYF	TGTGCCACCAGTGCGAGACGGGCCGGGACAGGGCAAGAGACCCAGTACTTC
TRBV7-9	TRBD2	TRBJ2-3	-	CASSLGASGTTDTQYF	TGTGCCAGCAGCTTAGGGGCTAGCGGGACCACAGATACGCAGTATTTT
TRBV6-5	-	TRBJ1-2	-	CASRYRQQLWGYTF	TGTGCCAGCAGATACCGACAGCAACTATGGGGCTACACCTTC
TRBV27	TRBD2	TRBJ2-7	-	CASSLSGLAADYEQYF	TGTGCCAGCAGTTTATCAGGACTAGCGGCGGACTACGAGCAGTACTTC
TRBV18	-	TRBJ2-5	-	CASSSRGKETQYF	TGTGCCAGCTCGTCAAGGGGGAAAGAGACCCAGTACTTC